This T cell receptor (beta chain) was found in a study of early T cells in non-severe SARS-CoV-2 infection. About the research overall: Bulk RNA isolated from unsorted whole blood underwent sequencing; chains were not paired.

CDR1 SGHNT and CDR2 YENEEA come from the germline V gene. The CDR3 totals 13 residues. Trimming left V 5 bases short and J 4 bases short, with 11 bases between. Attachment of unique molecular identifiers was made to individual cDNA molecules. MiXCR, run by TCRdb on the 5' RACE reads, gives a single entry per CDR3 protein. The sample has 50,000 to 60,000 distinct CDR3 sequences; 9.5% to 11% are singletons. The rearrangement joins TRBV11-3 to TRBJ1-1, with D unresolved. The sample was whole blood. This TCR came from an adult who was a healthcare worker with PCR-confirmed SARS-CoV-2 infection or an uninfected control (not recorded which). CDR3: CASSLSKTTEAFF. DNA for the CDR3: TGTGCCAGCAGCCTGAGTAAAACCACTGAAGCTTTCTTT.